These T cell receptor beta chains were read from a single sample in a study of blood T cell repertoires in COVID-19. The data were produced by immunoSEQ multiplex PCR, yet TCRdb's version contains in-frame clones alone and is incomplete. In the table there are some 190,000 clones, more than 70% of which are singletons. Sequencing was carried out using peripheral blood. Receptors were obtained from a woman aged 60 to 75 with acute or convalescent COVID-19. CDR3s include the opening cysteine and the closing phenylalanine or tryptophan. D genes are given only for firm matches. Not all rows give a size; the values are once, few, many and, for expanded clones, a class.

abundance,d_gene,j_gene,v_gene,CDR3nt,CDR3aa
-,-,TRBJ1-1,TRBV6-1,TGTGCCAGCAGTGAAGCAAGGGGCACTGAAGCTTTCTTT,CASSEARGTEAFF
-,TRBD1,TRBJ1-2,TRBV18,TGTGCCAGCTCAGGACAGGGGGGAGGCTACACCTTC,CASSGQGGGYTF
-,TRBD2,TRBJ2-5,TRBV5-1,TGCGCCAGCAGCTTGGTCGGGGGGAGGTTCGAGACCCAGTACTTC,CASSLVGGRFETQYF
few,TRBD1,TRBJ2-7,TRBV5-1,TGCGCCAGCAGCTCAGGACAGGGGGCTTTTTACGAGCAGTACTTC,CASSSGQGAFYEQYF
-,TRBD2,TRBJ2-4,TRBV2,TGTGCCAGCAGTGAATCGGCGGGAGGGTCAAACATTCAGTACTTC,CASSESAGGSNIQYF
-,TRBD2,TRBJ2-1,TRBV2,TGTGCCAGCAGTGAAGCAGTGACTAGCGGGAGCGGGCAGTTCTTC,CASSEAVTSGSGQFF
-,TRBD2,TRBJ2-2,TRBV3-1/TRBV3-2,TGTGCCAGCAGCCAGGTTAGCGGGAGGGCCAGAGCCGGGGAGCTGTTTTTT,CASSQVSGRARAGELFF
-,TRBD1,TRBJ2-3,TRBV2,TGTGCCAGCAGAAGAGCCAGTAGGGGACAGGATTCAGATACGCAGTATTTT,CASRRASRGQDSDTQYF
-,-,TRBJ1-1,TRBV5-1,TGCGCCAGCAGCTTGGACAGGGAGGCTTTCTTT,CASSLDREAFF
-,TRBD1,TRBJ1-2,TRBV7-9,TGTGCCAGCAGCTCAGGGGACAGGAACTATGGCTACACCTTC,CASSSGDRNYGYTF
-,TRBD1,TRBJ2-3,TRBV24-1,TGTGCCACCAGTGATATAGGGACAGGCACAGATACGCAGTATTTT,CATSDIGTGTDTQYF
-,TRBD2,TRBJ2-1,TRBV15,TGTGCCACCAGCAGAGAGGGCGGGAGGGCCAGGGAGCAGTTCTTC,CATSREGGRAREQFF
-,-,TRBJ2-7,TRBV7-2,TGTGCCAGCAGCGCGTCGGTCCGCTACGAGCAGTACTTC,CASSASVRYEQYF
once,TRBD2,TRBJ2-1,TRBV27,TGTGCCAGCAGAAAACCGGGACTAGCCTTAAGTGAGCAGTTCTTC,CASRKPGLALSEQFF
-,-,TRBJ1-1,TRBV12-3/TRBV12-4,TGTGCCAGCAGCCCGGGGATTCGGGCTTTCTTT,CASSPGIRAFF
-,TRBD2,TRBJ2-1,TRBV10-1,TGCGCCAGCTCCGCGGGAGCATACAATGAGCAGTTCTTC,CASSAGAYNEQFF
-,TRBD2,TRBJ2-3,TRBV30,TGTGCCTCTCGGACTAGTGCGGCGCAGTATTTT,CASRTSAAQYF
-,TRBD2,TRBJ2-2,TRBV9,TGTGCCAGCAGCGCGGGACTAGGGGTCGGGGAGCTGTTTTTT,CASSAGLGVGELFF
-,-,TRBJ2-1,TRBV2,TGTGCCAGCAGTGCCCCTAGCTCCTACAATGAGCAGTTCTTC,CASSAPSSYNEQFF
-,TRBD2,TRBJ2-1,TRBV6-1,TGTGCCAGCAGTGAAGGGCCAGCGGGGTACAATGAGCAGTTCTTC,CASSEGPAGYNEQFF
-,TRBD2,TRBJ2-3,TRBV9,TGTGCCAGCAGCGTAGTGCCTAGCGGATATTCAGATACGCAGTATTTT,CASSVVPSGYSDTQYF
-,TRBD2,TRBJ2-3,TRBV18,TGTGCCAGCTCACCACCGGGACTAGCAGCAGATACGCAGTATTTT,CASSPPGLAADTQYF
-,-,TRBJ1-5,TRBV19,TGTGCCAGTAGTTTCCTCCCACAGGGCGATCAGCCCCAGCATTTT,CASSFLPQGDQPQHF
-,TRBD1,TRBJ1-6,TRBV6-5,TGTGCCAGCAGGGAGACAGGGGGCAAGAATTCACCCCTCCACTTT,CASRETGGKNSPLHF
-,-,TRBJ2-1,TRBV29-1,TGCAGCGCAACGGGGGACTACAATGAGCAGTTCTTC,CSATGDYNEQFF
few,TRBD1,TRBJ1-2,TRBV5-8,TGTGCCAGCAGCATGGGACAGAGGTCTTCCTTTAACTATGGCTACACCTTC,CASSMGQRSSFNYGYTF
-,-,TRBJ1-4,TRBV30,TGTGCCTGGACTAACAGCTTTAATGAAAAACTGTTTTTT,CAWTNSFNEKLFF
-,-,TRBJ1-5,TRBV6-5,TGTGCCAGCAGGGACAGTCAGCCCCAGCATTTT,CASRDSQPQHF
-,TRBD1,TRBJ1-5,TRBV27,TGTGCCAGCAGTTTTGGAGCAGGGGGACAGCCCCAGCATTTT,CASSFGAGGQPQHF
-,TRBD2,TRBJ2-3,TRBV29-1,TGCAGCGTCGGGCGGCTAGCGGGAGGGCCAGGCACAGATACGCAGTATTTT,CSVGRLAGGPGTDTQYF
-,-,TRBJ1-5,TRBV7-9,TGTGCCAGCAGCTTAGGCGTGAGCAATCAGCCCCAGCATTTT,CASSLGVSNQPQHF
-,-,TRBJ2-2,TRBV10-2,TGCGCCAGCACCTCGGACGCGGGGCGTATCACCGGGGAGCTGTTTTTT,CASTSDAGRITGELFF
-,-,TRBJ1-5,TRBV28,TGTGCCAGCAGTTTAAGAGGGATGGGGCAGCCCCAGCATTTT,CASSLRGMGQPQHF
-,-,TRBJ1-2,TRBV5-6,TGTGCCAGCAGCTTGGGGAGGAATTGGTATGGCTACACCTTC,CASSLGRNWYGYTF
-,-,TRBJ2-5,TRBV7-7,TGTGCTAGCAGCTTGGGGACAAACCAAGAGACCCAGTACTTC,CASSLGTNQETQYF
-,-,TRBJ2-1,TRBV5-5,TGTGCCAGCTCTATAGACAGATACAATGAGCAGTTCTTC,CASSIDRYNEQFF
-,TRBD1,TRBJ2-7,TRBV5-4,TGTGCCAGCAGCCCTTCCCAGGGGGCGGTTCGGTACGAGCAGTACTTC,CASSPSQGAVRYEQYF
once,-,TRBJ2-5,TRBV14,TGTGCCAGCAGCCTCCCTAGGCGCCAGCTCCAAGAGACCCAGTACTTC,CASSLPRRQLQETQYF
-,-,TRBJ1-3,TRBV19,TGTGCCAGTAGCCCACTGACACAGTTTCGATCTGGAAACACCATATATTTT,CASSPLTQFRSGNTIYF
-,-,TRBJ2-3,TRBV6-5,TGTGCCGCGAGGAGTAGCGGTGGCACAGATACGCAGTATTTT,CAARSSGGTDTQYF
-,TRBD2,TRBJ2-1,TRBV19,TGTGCCAGTAGTCCCCCGGGACTAGCGGGTTACAATGAGCAGTTCTTC,CASSPPGLAGYNEQFF
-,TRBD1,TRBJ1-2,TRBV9,TGTGCCAGCGACCGGCAGGGGGAATCTTCGGGGTATGGCTACACCTTC,CASDRQGESSGYGYTF
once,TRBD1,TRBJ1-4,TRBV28,TGTGCCAGCAGTTCTCAGGGGGGCGGAAAACTGTTTTTT,CASSSQGGGKLFF
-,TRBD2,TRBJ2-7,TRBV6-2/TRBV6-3,TGTGCCAGCAGTTGGACTAGCGTCTACGAGCAGTACTTC,CASSWTSVYEQYF
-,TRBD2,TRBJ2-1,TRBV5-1,TGCGCCAGCAGCCCGAAGACTAGCGGGTCATACAATGAGCAGTTCTTC,CASSPKTSGSYNEQFF
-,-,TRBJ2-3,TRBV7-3,TGTGCCAGCAGCTCCACGCTCGCCGGTACGCAGTATTTT,CASSSTLAGTQYF
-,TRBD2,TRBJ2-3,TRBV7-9,TGTGCCAGCAGCTTGGGCGGGAGTCTCGCAGATACGCAGTATTTT,CASSLGGSLADTQYF
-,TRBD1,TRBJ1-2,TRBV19,TGTGCCAGTAGTATGGGGGACAGGGTTATCTATGGCTACACCTTC,CASSMGDRVIYGYTF
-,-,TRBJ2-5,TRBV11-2,TGTGCCAGCAGCTTAGAAGTCAGGGGAGAGACCCAGTACTTC,CASSLEVRGETQYF
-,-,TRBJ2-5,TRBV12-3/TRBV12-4,TGTGCCAGCAGTTGGGCAGGGGAGACCCAGTACTTC,CASSWAGETQYF
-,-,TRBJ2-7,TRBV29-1,TGCAGCGTTGCTGGGGGCCGCAGCTCCTACGAGCAGTACTTC,CSVAGGRSSYEQYF
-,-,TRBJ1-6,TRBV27,TGTGCCAGCAGTTTAAGTGGGCTGGGCCATAATTCACCCCTCCACTTT,CASSLSGLGHNSPLHF
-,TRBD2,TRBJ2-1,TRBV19,TGTGCCAGTAGTGTGGGTAGCGGGTTAGTAAATGAGCAGTTCTTC,CASSVGSGLVNEQFF